This paragraph reports one T cell receptor (beta chain). Its target is not known. The data were taken from a study of PD-1 blockade in classical Hodgkin lymphoma. There was relapse after autologous stem cell transplantation in every patient, and there was variation in brentuximab vedotin exposure. General study findings and limits: Relapsed/refractory patients reportedly had lower baseline diversity than newly diagnosed patients. Patients with a complete response exhibited baseline diversity comparable to newly diagnosed patients.

This CDR3 has 13 residues. Germline trimming cut 5 bases from V and 11 bases from J; bases unmatched to any gene: 11. Germline CDR1 is SGHTA and CDR2 is FQGNSA. Only in-frame clones appear in the TCRdb table, and some are missing; sequencing was by immunoSEQ multiplex PCR. The sample includes 20,000 to 30,000 clones, around three quarters of them seen just once. The V and J genes are TRBV7-2 and TRBJ1-1; 7 bases are shared with TRBD1. This specimen consisted of peripheral blood mononuclear cells (PBMCs), obtained before the second cycle of nivolumab. The TCR originated in a human donor with classical Hodgkin lymphoma. CDR3 amino acids: CASSARQGAPAFF. In DNA, the CDR3 is TGTGCCAGCAGCGCCCGACAGGGTGCCCCGGCTTTCTTT.